This T cell receptor (beta chain) emerged from a study of CD8+CD57+ T cells in acquired aplastic anemia. About the research overall: Sorted cells (CD4+ and CD8+) yielded DNA amounts that averaged about 3.1 ug.

The V and J ends lost 10 bases and 2 bases, in that order; junction bases with no gene match: 9. CDR1 is LNHDA, CDR2 SQIVND, per germline (reference sequence). CDR3 length: 14 residues. Genomic DNA, serving as template, underwent TCR beta VDJ and CDR3 profiling. Each CDR3 protein gets one entry after TCRdb re-called the reads with MiXCR. The sample has about 81,000 distinct CDR3 sequences, about half seen once. This chain connects TRBV19 to TRBJ2-3; 7 bases map to TRBD2. The TCR comes from a human donor in good health, serving as a control. Sequencing input: sorted CD4+, CD8+, or CD8+CD57+ T cells (not recorded which) from PBMCs. The CDR3 coding sequence is TGTGCCACCGTGGGGGGGAAGTACACAGATACGCAGTATTTT. Translated: CATVGGKYTDTQYF.